This T cell receptor (beta chain) was sequenced in a study of blood T cell repertoires in COVID-19. Authors' data handling: It was from reference gene primer amplification that nucleated cell counts were estimated. Measured with immunoSEQ multiplex PCR; TCRdb has only the in-frame clones, and not every one. The V and J calls and clone size are taken from that table; D and trimming were inferred from the DNA. Altogether over 200,000 clones are present, just under 85% being singletons, with the ten largest covering approximately 8.1%. V lost 5 bases and J 4 bases, leaving 16 bases between the germline ends. The CDR3 spans 15 residues. Germline lookup yields CDR1 SGHRS and CDR2 YFSETQ.

The V call is TRBV5-1, the J call TRBJ2-1; maybe TRBD1 (5 bases). Specimen: peripheral blood. This sequence was found in a woman in her 50s with active or convalescent COVID-19. The CDR3 here is CASRLVTGKYNEQFF. CDR3 bases: TGCGCCAGCAGGTTAGTAACAGGAAAATACAATGAGCAGTTCTTC.